This is a list of T cell receptor beta chains from one sample in a study of blood T cell repertoires in COVID-19. Sequenced by immunoSEQ multiplex PCR; TCRdb stores in-frame clones only, minus some. Of roughly 180,000 clones in the sample, roughly 83% were seen once. The sequencing input was PBMCs or T cells enriched from blood (not recorded which). The receptor source for this set is a woman in her sixties who had recovered from COVID-19. The CDR3 runs from the conserved cysteine through the conserved F or W. Fields, in order: D gene, clone size, J gene, V gene, CDR3 protein, CDR3 DNA. The D gene is left open where the match is weak. Clone sizes are given selectively: once, few, many, or a class where the clone is expanded.

-	-	TRBJ2-3	TRBV24-1	CATSDLRGASTDTQYF	TGTGCCACCAGTGATTTGCGCGGGGCTAGCACAGATACGCAGTATTTT
-	-	TRBJ2-1	TRBV9	CASSPGQAGWDEQFF	TGTGCCAGCAGCCCAGGGCAGGCCGGTTGGGATGAGCAGTTCTTC
TRBD1	-	TRBJ2-3	TRBV2	CASSDRGHTDTQYF	TGTGCCAGCTCAGACAGGGGACACACAGATACGCAGTATTTT
-	-	TRBJ2-1	TRBV3-1/TRBV3-2	CASSPLSSYNEQFF	TGTGCCAGCAGCCCCCTCTCCTCCTACAATGAGCAGTTCTTC
-	-	TRBJ1-2	TRBV28	CASRSRGYGYTF	TGTGCCAGCAGATCGCGGGGCTATGGCTACACCTTC
TRBD2	once	TRBJ2-1	TRBV7-3	CASSLKGTSYNEQFF	TGTGCCAGCAGCTTAAAAGGGACTAGTTACAATGAGCAGTTCTTC
-	-	TRBJ2-7	TRBV5-1	CASSLATGPNPTYEQYF	TGCGCCAGCAGCTTGGCCACAGGGCCAAATCCGACCTACGAGCAGTACTTC
TRBD1	-	TRBJ1-1	TRBV30	CAWRVTGGRRNTEAFF	TGTGCCTGGAGGGTGACAGGGGGGAGGAGGAACACTGAAGCTTTCTTT
TRBD2	-	TRBJ2-2	TRBV19	CASSPGLAATGELFF	TGTGCCAGTAGTCCAGGACTAGCCGCGACCGGGGAGCTGTTTTTT
-	few	TRBJ1-5	TRBV21-1	CASRADSPQDQPQHF	TGTGCCAGCAGGGCGGACAGCCCTCAGGATCAGCCCCAGCATTTT
-	-	TRBJ1-5	TRBV27	CASTGVLGQPQHF	TGTGCCAGCACAGGGGTTTTAGGTCAGCCCCAGCATTTT
TRBD2	-	TRBJ2-3	TRBV4-2	CASSQSTSGGRTDTQYF	TGTGCCAGCAGCCAATCGACTAGCGGGGGGCGCACAGATACGCAGTATTTT
-	once	TRBJ2-1	TRBV27	CASRPSGGYEQFF	TGTGCCAGCAGACCCTCGGGTGGGTATGAGCAGTTCTTC
-	-	TRBJ1-1	TRBV3-1/TRBV3-2	CASSHSDEAFF	TGTGCCAGCAGCCACAGCGATGAAGCTTTCTTT
-	-	TRBJ2-7	TRBV6-5	CASRELYQSYEQYF	TGTGCCAGCCGAGAGCTGTATCAATCCTACGAGCAGTACTTC
-	-	TRBJ2-7	TRBV6-1	CASSEASAVWSYEQYF	TGTGCCAGCAGTGAAGCTTCCGCGGTATGGTCCTACGAGCAGTACTTC
TRBD2	-	TRBJ2-1	TRBV9	CASSVEAGSGASYNEQFF	TGTGCCAGCAGCGTAGAGGCGGGAAGCGGGGCGTCCTACAATGAGCAGTTCTTC
TRBD1	-	TRBJ1-4	TRBV3-1/TRBV3-2	CASSQDSTGDDEKLFF	TGTGCCAGCAGCCAAGATTCAACAGGGGATGATGAAAAACTGTTTTTT
-	-	TRBJ2-7	TRBV27	CASSLGGLGYEQYF	TGTGCCAGCAGTTTAGGGGGCTTAGGCTACGAGCAGTACTTC
-	-	TRBJ1-3	TRBV18	CASSPISGTGGSGNTIYF	TGTGCCAGCTCACCAATCTCTGGGACTGGGGGCTCTGGAAACACCATATATTTT
TRBD1	few	TRBJ2-7	TRBV14	CASSRQGFGEQYF	TGTGCCAGCAGCCGACAGGGATTCGGGGAGCAGTACTTC
TRBD1	-	TRBJ1-4	TRBV29-1	CSVEGQGLKLFF	TGCAGCGTCGAGGGACAGGGCTTAAAACTGTTTTTT
-	-	TRBJ1-1	TRBV11-2	CASSSTRQIEAFF	TGTGCCAGCAGCTCAACAAGACAGATTGAAGCTTTCTTT
-	once	TRBJ2-2	TRBV7-3	CASSSLGGASGELFF	TGTGCCAGCAGCTCCCTCGGTGGGGCATCAGGGGAGCTGTTTTTT